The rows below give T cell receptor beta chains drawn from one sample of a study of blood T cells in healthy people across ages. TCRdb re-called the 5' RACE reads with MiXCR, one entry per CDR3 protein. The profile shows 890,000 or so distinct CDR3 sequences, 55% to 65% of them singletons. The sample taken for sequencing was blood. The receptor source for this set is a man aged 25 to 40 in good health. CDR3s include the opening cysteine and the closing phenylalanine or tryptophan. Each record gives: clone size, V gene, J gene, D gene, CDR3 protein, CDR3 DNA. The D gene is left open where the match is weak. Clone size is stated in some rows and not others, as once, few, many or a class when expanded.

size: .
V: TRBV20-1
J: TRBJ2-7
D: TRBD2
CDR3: CSASLPLAGGHEQYF
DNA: TGCAGTGCTAGCCTACCTCTAGCGGGGGGACACGAGCAGTACTTC

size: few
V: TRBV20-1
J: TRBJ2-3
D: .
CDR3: CSAGGGGTDTQYF
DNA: TGCAGTGCAGGAGGGGGGGGCACAGATACGCAGTATTTT

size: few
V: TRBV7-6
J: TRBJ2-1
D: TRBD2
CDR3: CASSTWTSDEQFF
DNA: TGTGCCAGCAGCACATGGACTAGCGATGAGCAGTTCTTC

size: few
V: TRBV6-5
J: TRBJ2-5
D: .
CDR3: CASSYGSQETQYF
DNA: TGTGCCAGCAGTTACGGCAGCCAAGAGACCCAGTACTTC

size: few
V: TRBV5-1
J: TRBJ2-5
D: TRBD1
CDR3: CASSLGPGQGEETQYF
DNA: TGCGCCAGCAGCTTGGGCCCGGGACAGGGTGAAGAGACCCAGTACTTC

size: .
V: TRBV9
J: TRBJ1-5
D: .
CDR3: CASSPRPYNQPQHF
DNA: TGTGCCAGCAGCCCTCGACCCTACAATCAGCCCCAGCATTTT

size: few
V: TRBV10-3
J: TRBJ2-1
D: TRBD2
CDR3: CASEAASGAVFDEQFF
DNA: TGTGCCTCCGAAGCGGCTAGCGGGGCGGTGTTCGATGAGCAGTTCTTC

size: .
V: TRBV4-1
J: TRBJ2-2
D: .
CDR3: CASSPLATYGEELFF
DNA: TGCGCCAGCAGCCCGCTGGCGACCTACGGGGAGGAGCTGTTTTTT

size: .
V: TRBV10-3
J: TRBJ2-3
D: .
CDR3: CAISESTASDTQYF
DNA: TGTGCCATCAGTGAGTCTACAGCATCAGATACGCAGTATTTT

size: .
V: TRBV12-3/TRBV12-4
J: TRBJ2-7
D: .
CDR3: CASSLSRARGEQYF
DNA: TGTGCCAGCAGTTTGTCCAGGGCACGGGGGGAGCAGTACTTC

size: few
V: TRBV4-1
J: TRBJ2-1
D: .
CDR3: CASSQDPGAYNEQFF
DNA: TGCGCCAGCAGCCAAGATCCAGGGGCCTACAATGAGCAGTTCTTC

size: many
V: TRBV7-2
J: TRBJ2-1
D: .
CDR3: CASSLVIGVDGEQFF
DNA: TGTGCCAGCAGCTTAGTGATCGGGGTAGACGGTGAGCAGTTCTTC

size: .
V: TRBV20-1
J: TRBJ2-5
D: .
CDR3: CSAGPKETQYF
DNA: TGCAGTGCCGGCCCCAAGGAGACCCAGTACTTC

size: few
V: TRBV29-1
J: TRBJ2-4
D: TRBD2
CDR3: CSIGLAGGKRVAIQYF
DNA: TGCAGCATAGGACTAGCGGGGGGTAAAAGGGTGGCCATTCAGTACTTC

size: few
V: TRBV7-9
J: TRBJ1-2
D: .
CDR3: CASSPAKGFPYYTF
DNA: TGTGCCAGCAGCCCAGCCAAGGGGTTTCCCTACTACACCTTC

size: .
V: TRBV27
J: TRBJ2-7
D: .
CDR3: CASRPGQLGLYEQYF
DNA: TGTGCCAGCAGACCTGGACAGCTTGGGTTGTACGAGCAGTACTTC

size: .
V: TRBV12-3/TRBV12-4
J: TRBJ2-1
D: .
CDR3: CASSRRPRDQPNEQFF
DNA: TGTGCCAGCAGCCGGCGACCCAGGGACCAACCCAATGAGCAGTTCTTC

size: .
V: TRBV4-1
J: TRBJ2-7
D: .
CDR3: CASSPRDTVHEQYF
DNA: TGCGCCAGCAGCCCCCGGGACACAGTCCACGAGCAGTACTTC

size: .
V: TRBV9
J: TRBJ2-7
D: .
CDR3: CASSGDDRTNSEQYF
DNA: TGTGCCAGCAGCGGAGACGACAGGACTAATTCCGAGCAGTACTTC

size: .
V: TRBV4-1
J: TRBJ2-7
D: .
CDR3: CASNQEISRSSYEQYF
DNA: TGCGCCAGCAACCAAGAGATTAGCAGGAGCTCCTACGAGCAGTACTTC